The 5 T cell receptor beta chains below come from one sample, sequenced in a study of blood T cell repertoires in COVID-19. Clones were read by immunoSEQ multiplex PCR, and TCRdb kept only the in-frame ones, dropping some. The profile shows 120,000 or so clones, roughly 79% of them singletons. The sequencing sample was made of peripheral blood. The receptors stem from a man aged 65 to 85 with acute or convalescent COVID-19.

The chain links TRBV2 to TRBJ1-4; D might be TRBD1 (6 bases). This CDR3 region has 15 residues. Trimming took 4 bases from V and 3 from J, leaving 12 bases between them. Germline loops: CDR1 SNHLY, CDR2 FYNNEI. CDR3 residues: CASSARGFANEKLFF. For the CDR3, the DNA is TGTGCCAGCAGTGCCAGGGGCTTCGCTAATGAAAAACTGTTTTTT.

This chain joins TRBV12-5 and TRBJ2-7, with TRBD1 matching 10 bases. Germline V gene sequence: CDR1 LGHNT, CDR2 FRNRAP. Germline trimming cut 3 bases from V and 2 bases from J; bases unmatched to any gene: 1. The CDR3 contains 14 residues. The CDR3 bases are TGTGCTAGTGGTTTCGGGACAGGGGCCTACGAGCAGTACTTC. It encodes CASGFGTGAYEQYF.

V gene TRBV7-2 combines with J gene TRBJ2-5; 9 bases are a match to TRBD2. The V segment lost 4 bases and the J segment 2 bases; nucleotides outside the gene matches: 5. CDR1 and CDR2 from the germline V gene are SGHTA and FQGNSA. The CDR3 has 15 residues. CDR3 sequence reads: CASSYYSGGQETQYF. DNA for the CDR3: TGTGCCAGCAGCTACTATAGCGGGGGACAAGAGACCCAGTACTTC.

CDR3 region: CASSAQGANTGELFF. CDR3 nucleotide sequence: TGTGCCAGCAGCGCACAGGGGGCGAACACCGGGGAGCTGTTTTTT. The J gene is TRBJ2-2, the V gene TRBV9, with 8 bases aligning to TRBD1. Germline assignment: CDR1 SGDLS and CDR2 YYNGEE. The CDR3 is made up of 15 amino acids. V trimming: 3 bases; J trimming: 0 bases; junction bases outside the gene matches: 1.

The chain employs TRBV15 and TRBJ2-1, with D possibly TRBD2 on 6 matching bases. Germline V lookup: CDR1 LNHNV, CDR2 YYDKDF (reference sequence). V was clipped by 5 bases and J by 7 bases, with 15 bases between them. The CDR3 extends over 14 amino acids. The CDR3 DNA follows: TGTGCCACCAGCCTCTCGGGTCGGGGGAATGAGCAGTTCTTC. This encodes CATSLSGRGNEQFF.